This T cell receptor beta chain appears in the sequencing data of a study of a mutant IDH1 vaccine in newly diagnosed glioma. Study as a whole: Of the patients given treatment, about 62% were male and 37.5% were female, and a mean age of about 44 years was recorded. The study's findings and limits: Seemingly, pseudoprogression had no relation to changes in the top peripheral T cell clonotypes.

This clone was seen more than once but under ten times. Its antigen is currently unknown. Germline CDR1 reads SQVTM; CDR2 reads ANQGSEA. Trimming left V 6 bases short and J 1 base short, with 9 bases between. The CDR3 totals 12 residues. Specified time point: week 47, end of study. The study gave 300 ug of mutant IDH1 20-mer peptide per vaccine dose, with topical imiquimod. Patients underwent eight vaccinations, which took place in weeks 1, 3, 5, 7, 11, 15, 19 and 23. Sequencing used immunoSEQ multiplex PCR; TCRdb keeps in-frame clones, though not all of them. The sample lists tens of thousands of clones, about two thirds occurring once.

The chain carries TRBV29-1 and TRBJ1-1; D is unclear. This specimen was peripheral blood mononuclear cells (PBMCs), taken from a glioma patient whose treatment included an IDH1 peptide vaccine. The receptor was derived from a middle-aged man with glioma. Some clones in this sample may be carry-over from other donors' samples. The CDR3 loop reads CSVGPTNTEAFF. CDR3 sequence (DNA): TGCAGCGTGGGCCCCACGAACACTGAAGCTTTCTTT.